Below, 31 T cell receptor beta chains from the same sample are listed, as sequenced in a study of T-cell memory formation after mild COVID-19. In TCRdb, the 5' RACE reads were re-called with MiXCR into one record per CDR3 protein. The table includes 350,000 or so distinct CDR3 sequences, about an eighth detected once. Sequenced: PBMCs or a T cell subset sorted from them (not recorded which). These receptors originate from a man aged 18 to 35 who had mild COVID-19 (a few samples of this study predate the infection). Cell type and time point are not known.

At least ten counts were recorded for this clonotype. The chain recombines TRBV20-1 with TRBJ2-5; no firm D call. The germline V gene encodes CDR1 DFQATT and CDR2 SNEGSKA (reference sequence). The germline V and J ends were trimmed by 5 bases and 3 bases, with 13 bases remaining between them. The CDR3 extends over 13 amino acids. DNA of the CDR3: TGCAGTGCTCCGCAGGTGGGCGAAGAGACCCAGTACTTC. Translation: CSAPQVGEETQYF.

The gene calls are TRBV6-5 and TRBJ2-5; TRBD2 matches 8 bases. The CDR3 totals 15 residues. Germline CDR1 is MNHEY and CDR2 is SVGAGI. J was trimmed by 4 bases and V by 2 bases; bases with no gene match: 6. CDR3 sequence (DNA): TGTGCCAGCAGTTACATCGGGACTAGGGGAGAGACCCAGTACTTC. It specifies CASSYIGTRGETQYF.

Only a few counts were recorded for this clonotype. This sequence joins TRBV20-1 and TRBJ2-3; D remains ambiguous. Trimming left V 8 bases short and J 3 bases short, with 18 bases between. The CDR3 is made up of 14 amino acids. Germline V gives CDR1 DFQATT, CDR2 SNEGSKA (reference sequence). The CDR3 DNA reads TGCAGTTTCCTGGGTGGGATCAGAACAGATACGCAGTATTTT. Translation gives CSFLGGIRTDTQYF.

The chain joins TRBV4-3 to TRBJ2-5, with 7 bases lining up with TRBD2. Germline V lookup: CDR1 LGHNA, CDR2 YSLEER. V shed 0 bases, J shed 6 bases, and the junction held 7 bases outside the gene matches. The CDR3 consists of 15 residues. CDR3 loop: CASSQDPSGGKTQYF. The CDR3 nucleotides are TGCGCCAGCAGCCAAGATCCTAGCGGCGGAAAGACCCAGTACTTC.

The rearrangement uses TRBV12-3 or TRBV12-4 and TRBJ2-1; 8 bases are a match to TRBD1. The CDR3 covers 16 residues. Trimming took 3 bases from V and 3 from J; bases not matched to a gene: 7. This chain's CDR3 is CASSFALGTGYNEQFF. As DNA, the CDR3 is TGTGCCAGCAGTTTCGCGTTGGGGACAGGCTACAATGAGCAGTTCTTC.

As concerns this clonotype: It may be a read error: a sequence one base away is much more abundant. V and J are TRBV6-4 and TRBJ2-3; D not certain. Germline assignment: CDR1 MRHNA and CDR2 SNTAGT. Deletions cut 2 bases from V and 1 base from J, with 4 bases between. The CDR3 totals 13 residues. In DNA form, the CDR3 reads TGTGCCAGCAGTGACCGGGGCACAGATACGCAGTATTTT. Amino acids: CASSDRGTDTQYF.

The rearrangement links TRBV12-3 or TRBV12-4 to TRBJ1-4; no clear D. V lost 1 base to trimming and J lost 0 bases, with 3 bases between them. The CDR3 is 14 amino acids. The CDR3 region is CASSLGTTNEKLFF. CDR3 bases: TGTGCCAGCAGTTTAGGAACAACTAATGAAAAACTGTTTTTT.

This clonotype has only a few counts. V is TRBV3-1 and J is TRBJ2-2; the D is unclear. The ends were cut back, 1 base at V and 6 bases at J, with 9 bases in the middle. Per the germline V gene, CDR1 is LGHDT and CDR2 is YNNKEL (reference sequence). The CDR3 has 14 residues. The CDR3 loop is CASSQARAAGELFF. Here the CDR3 DNA reads TGTGCCAGCAGCCAAGCTAGAGCAGCCGGGGAGCTGTTTTTT.

This clonotype was recorded a few times. V usage is TRBV5-6 and J usage is TRBJ2-7, with D maybe TRBD1 (6 bases). CDR3 length equals 14 residues. CDR1 is SGHDT, CDR2 YYEEEE, per germline. The germline V and J ends were trimmed by 0 bases and 1 base, with 8 bases remaining between them. The CDR3 DNA follows: TGTGCCAGCAGCTTGGGACAGGCTTCCTACGAGCAGTACGTC. This translates into CASSLGQASYEQYV.

This sequence joins TRBV24-1 and TRBJ2-3; D uncertain. Per germline, CDR1 KGHDR and CDR2 SFDVKD. V was cut by 4 bases and J by 9 bases, with 13 bases left in between. The length of the CDR3 is 13 residues. CDR3 protein: CATSERTHGTQYF. CDR3 in DNA: TGTGCCACCAGTGAACGGACCCACGGGACGCAGTATTTT.

J is TRBJ1-2 and V is TRBV20-1, with 8 bases fitting TRBD1. Unmatched junction bases numbered 11, after V lost 1 base and J lost 4 bases. The CDR3 spans 16 residues. Germline V gene lookup returns CDR1 DFQATT and CDR2 SNEGSKA (reference sequence). CDR3 nucleotide sequence: TGCAGTGCTAGAGGCAGGGGGCGCGCCAGGTTCTATGGCTACACCTTC. Its translation is CSARGRGRARFYGYTF.

V and J are TRBV7-3 and TRBJ2-3; 8 bases line up with TRBD2. Looked up from germline, CDR1 is SGHTA and CDR2 is FQGTGA. This CDR3 has 15 residues. V trimming: 1 base; J trimming: 3 bases; junction bases outside the gene matches: 3. The CDR3 region has the DNA TGTGCCAGCAGCTTAAACGTAGCGGGGACAGATACGCAGTATTTT. Translation gives CASSLNVAGTDTQYF.

The genes are TRBV6-5 and TRBJ2-7; 8 positions agree with TRBD1. The V gene end was trimmed by 4 bases and the J gene end by 5 bases; junction bases not matched to a gene: 4. The CDR3 spans 13 residues. CDR1 and CDR2 from the germline V gene are MNHEY and SVGAGI. Here the CDR3 DNA reads TGTGCCAGCAGTTCGCGACAGGGGCACGAGCAGTACGTC. Its protein product is CASSSRQGHEQYV.

V and J are TRBV5-1 and TRBJ2-7; 7 positions match TRBD2. CDR3 length: 15 amino acids. Germline trimming cut 0 bases from V and 0 bases from J; bases unmatched to any gene: 3. CDR1 is SGHRS, CDR2 YFSETQ, per germline. The CDR3 DNA reads TGCGCCAGCAGCTTGGCCGGGACTATCTCCTACGAGCAGTACTTC. This encodes CASSLAGTISYEQYF. The variable domain in full, completed from reference TRBV5-1 and TRBJ2-7, reads KAGVTQTPRYLIKTRGQQVTLSCSPISGHRSVSWYQQTPGQGLQFLFEYFSETQRNKGNFPGRFSGRQFSNSRSEMNVSTLELGDSALYLCASSLAGTISYEQYFGPGTRLTVT.

This clonotype was seen a few times. The chain combines TRBV4-1 with TRBJ2-3, with 10 bases that match TRBD2. The J segment lost 5 bases and the V segment lost 5 bases, leaving 10 bases of the junction unmatched. CDR3 size: 16 residues. Per the germline V gene, CDR1 is MGHRA and CDR2 is YSYEKL. The DNA for the CDR3 is TGCGCCAGCAGCAAAGGTAGCGGGGGGCGTGGAGATACGCAGTATTTT. Its translation: CASSKGSGGRGDTQYF.

In this sample, this clonotype turned up many times. The rearrangement uses TRBV6-6 and TRBJ1-1, with D maybe TRBD1 (5 bases). V was clipped by 4 bases and J by 5 bases, with 8 bases between them. Per the germline V gene, CDR1 is MNHNY and CDR2 is SVGAGI (reference sequence). This CDR3 is built from 12 residues. CDR3 sequence reads: CASSSPGTEAFF. The CDR3 DNA sequence: TGTGCCAGCAGTTCGCCAGGGACTGAAGCTTTCTTT.

The genes are TRBV5-1 and TRBJ1-2; no firm D call. The CDR3 loop spans 12 amino acids. Trimming cost V 4 bases and J 8 bases, with 12 bases left between them. CDR1 and CDR2 from the germline V gene are SGHRS and YFSETQ. CDR3 in DNA: TGCGCCAGCAGCCAGCCTCCCGGCGGCTACACCTTC. Encoded protein: CASSQPPGGYTF.

The chain joins TRBV25-1 to TRBJ2-5; D not certain. Germline V CDR1 and CDR2: MGHDK, SYGVNS. The CDR3 consists of 16 residues. Trimming took 3 bases from V and 5 from J, leaving 19 bases between them. The CDR3 DNA sequence: TGTGCCAGCAGTGACATTTTTGCCATCGACACTGAGACCCAGTACTTC. Translated: CASSDIFAIDTETQYF.

A few counts support this clonotype. The chain is built from TRBV20-1 and TRBJ1-6; D possibly corresponds to TRBD1 (6 bases). Germline assignment: CDR1 DFQATT and CDR2 SNEGSKA (reference sequence). Trimming cost V 3 bases and J 0 bases, with 9 bases left between them. The CDR3 runs 15 residues. The CDR3: CSARAQGSYNSPLHF. CDR3 in DNA: TGCAGTGCTAGGGCACAGGGCTCCTATAATTCACCCCTCCACTTT.

This chain links TRBV7-2 with TRBJ2-5, with D possibly matching TRBD2 (6 bases). V dropped 7 bases and J dropped 3 bases, with 15 bases sitting between them. Germline CDR1 reads SGHTA; CDR2 reads FQGNSA. This CDR3 has 14 amino acids. CDR3 DNA sequence: TGTGCCAGCATATCGGGGGTTACCAAAGAGACCCAGTACTTC. Translating gives CASISGVTKETQYF.

The genes are TRBV5-1 and TRBJ1-1; the D is unclear. The CDR3 runs to 14 residues. Deletions cut 4 bases from V and 1 base from J, with 11 bases between. Germline CDR1 SGHRS, CDR2 YFSETQ. For the CDR3, the DNA is TGCGCCAGCAGCCCTCAAACAGAGAACACTGAAGCTTTCTTT. This sequence encodes CASSPQTENTEAFF.

This clonotype has a count of ten or more. The V and J genes are TRBV7-3 and TRBJ2-1, with 8 bases that match TRBD2. The V gene's germline CDR1 is SGHTA and CDR2 FQGTGA. The CDR3 spans 16 residues. V gave up 2 bases and J gave up 2 bases; unmatched junction bases: 5. CDR3 amino acids: CASSLLSGSPYNEQFF. CDR3 sequence (DNA): TGTGCCAGCAGCTTATTAAGCGGGAGCCCCTACAATGAGCAGTTCTTC.

The chain has TRBV7-2 and TRBJ2-3, with a weak D call TRBD2 (6 bases). CDR3 size: 16 residues. The germline V and J ends were trimmed by 5 bases and 0 bases, with 15 bases remaining between them. Per the germline V gene, CDR1 is SGHTA and CDR2 is FQGNSA. CDR3 region: CASSAGPATSTDTQYF. The CDR3 DNA reads as TGTGCCAGCAGCGCGGGACCCGCGACTAGCACAGATACGCAGTATTTT.

The rearrangement links TRBV6-5 to TRBJ1-4; D not certain. From germline, CDR1 is MNHEY and CDR2 SVGAGI. The CDR3 runs 12 residues. Trimming pared 8 bases from V and 15 bases from J, leaving 19 bases between. The CDR3 coding sequence is TGTGCCAGCTCGGAATTGGGCTCCCAAATGTTTTTT. It yields the protein CASSELGSQMFF.

This clonotype was observed many times. The chain is built from TRBV7-9 and TRBJ1-2; 7 bases are shared with TRBD1. Germline trimming cut 3 bases from V and 3 bases from J; bases unmatched to any gene: 10. This CDR3 has 16 amino acids. Germline V CDR1 and CDR2: SEHNR, FQNEAQ (reference sequence). The CDR3 loop is CASSFPQGGVDYGYTF. The CDR3 DNA sequence: TGTGCCAGCAGCTTCCCCCAGGGGGGGGTTGACTATGGCTACACCTTC.

The chain joins TRBV6-6 to TRBJ2-7; perhaps TRBD1 as D (6 bases). V was cut by 6 bases and J by 4 bases, with 10 bases left in between. The V gene's germline CDR1 is MNHNY and CDR2 SVGAGI (reference sequence). This CDR3 region has 12 residues. This CDR3 reads CASSRGQYEQYF. CDR3 DNA: TGTGCCAGCAGCCGAGGACAGTACGAGCAGTACTTC.

V is TRBV3-1 and J is TRBJ1-5; no clear D gene. Germline CDR1 is LGHDT and CDR2 is YNNKEL (reference sequence). The V end lost 1 base, the J end lost 5 bases, and 9 bases lay between the germline ends. The CDR3 runs to 14 residues. CDR3: CASSQGYADQPQHF. In nucleotides, the CDR3 is TGTGCCAGCAGCCAAGGATACGCGGATCAGCCCCAGCATTTT.

The rearrangement uses TRBV5-1 and TRBJ1-1; D may be TRBD1 (5 bases). The V and J ends lost 6 bases and 4 bases respectively, with 13 bases between them. CDR1 and CDR2 from the germline V gene are SGHRS and YFSETQ. CDR3 length equals 13 residues. DNA of the CDR3: TGCGCCAGCAAAGAGCCCGGGGGCACTGAAGCTTTCTTT. Translated, it gives CASKEPGGTEAFF.

The rearrangement joins TRBV29-1 to TRBJ2-5; D remains unclear. Germline V gene sequence: CDR1 SQVTM, CDR2 ANQGSEA. The CDR3 has 13 amino acids. The ends were cut back, 4 bases at V and 5 bases at J, with 14 bases in the middle. The CDR3 nucleotides read TGCAGCGTTGGAGACCTCTTCCAGGAGACCCAGTACTTC. This sequence encodes CSVGDLFQETQYF.

The V and J genes are TRBV5-1 and TRBJ1-6; 9 nucleotides align to TRBD1. V trimming: 2 bases; J trimming: 4 bases; junction bases outside the gene matches: 1. Germline V gene data show CDR1 as SGHRS and CDR2 as YFSETQ. The CDR3 has 15 residues. CDR3 residues: CASSFGQGYNSPLHF. The CDR3 DNA sequence: TGCGCCAGCAGCTTCGGACAGGGGTATAATTCACCCCTCCACTTT.

This clonotype was counted only a few times. The rearrangement links TRBV6-5 to TRBJ2-4; D might be TRBD1 or TRBD2, each matching 5 bases. CDR1 is MNHEY, CDR2 SVGAGI, per germline. V was pared by 6 bases and J by 6 bases, with 18 bases between. The CDR3 length is 15 residues. The CDR3 region has the DNA TGTGCCAGCAGCCAAGGGACCGTGAAAACAAACATTCAGTACTTC. Protein sequence: CASSQGTVKTNIQYF.